The rows below give T cell receptor beta chains drawn from one sample of a study of blood T cell repertoires in COVID-19. Measured with immunoSEQ multiplex PCR; TCRdb has only the in-frame clones, and not every one. The table shows more than 150,000 clones, with about 82% occurring only once. The sample comprised peripheral blood. The receptors were sampled from a man aged 45-65 years with active or convalescent COVID-19. CDR3s include the opening cysteine and the closing phenylalanine or tryptophan. The D gene is left open where the match is weak. Not every row has a clone size; where given, it reads once, few, many or a size class.

v_gene	d_gene	abundance	j_gene	CDR3aa	CDR3nt
TRBV19	NA	NA	TRBJ1-5	CASSPTPQGSNQPQHF	TGTGCCAGTAGTCCCACCCCCCAGGGCTCTAATCAGCCCCAGCATTTT
TRBV7-2	TRBD2	NA	TRBJ2-1	CASSLVAGGLFF	TGTGCCAGCAGCTTAGTAGCGGGGGGGCTGTTCTTC
TRBV28	NA	NA	TRBJ1-6	CASSLVQALSYNSPLHF	TGTGCCAGCAGTTTGGTCCAGGCACTCTCCTATAATTCACCCCTCCACTTT
TRBV15	NA	NA	TRBJ1-1	CATSRGAGAPTEAFF	TGTGCCACCAGCAGAGGCGCGGGGGCGCCCACTGAAGCTTTCTTT
TRBV7-6	TRBD2	NA	TRBJ2-1	CASSATSGSYNEQFF	TGTGCCAGCAGCGCGACTAGCGGCTCCTACAATGAGCAGTTCTTC
TRBV19	NA	NA	TRBJ1-5	CASSFAGYNQPQHF	TGTGCCAGTAGTTTTGCCGGGTACAATCAGCCCCAGCATTTT
TRBV11-1	NA	NA	TRBJ2-5	CASSETNQETQYF	TGTGCCAGCAGCGAAACAAACCAAGAGACCCAGTACTTC
TRBV7-3	NA	NA	TRBJ1-1	CASSFRGMNTEAFF	TGTGCCAGCAGTTTCAGGGGTATGAACACTGAAGCTTTCTTT
TRBV11-2	NA	once	TRBJ1-6	CASSPRTLNSPLHF	TGTGCCAGCAGCCCCCGGACTCTTAACTCACCCCTCCACTTT
TRBV2	NA	NA	TRBJ1-5	CASLGEGTSNQPQHF	TGTGCCAGTCTCGGGGAGGGCACAAGCAATCAGCCCCAGCATTTT
TRBV12-3/TRBV12-4	NA	NA	TRBJ2-7	CASSPQAGEQYF	TGTGCCAGCAGCCCCCAAGCGGGCGAGCAGTACTTC
TRBV14	TRBD2	NA	TRBJ2-1	CASSKDSGSIEQFF	TGTGCCAGCAGCAAGGATAGCGGGAGCATTGAGCAGTTCTTC
TRBV5-6	TRBD1	NA	TRBJ1-6	CASSRGQGSNSPLHF	TGTGCCAGCAGCCGCGGACAGGGTTCTAATTCACCCCTCCACTTT
TRBV6-2/TRBV6-3	NA	few	TRBJ1-1	CASSYSTSGPEAFF	TGTGCCAGCAGTTACTCGACGTCAGGGCCTGAAGCTTTCTTT
TRBV4-3	NA	NA	TRBJ1-2	CASSQELAGLGYGYTF	TGCGCCAGCAGCCAAGAATTAGCAGGGCTGGGGTATGGCTACACCTTC
TRBV9	NA	NA	TRBJ1-1	CASSVAPENTEAFF	TGTGCCAGCAGCGTAGCCCCAGAGAACACTGAAGCTTTCTTT
TRBV3-1/TRBV3-2	NA	once	TRBJ1-6	CASSQDTGYNSPLHF	TGTGCCAGCAGCCAAGACACGGGTTATAATTCACCCCTCCACTTT
TRBV2	TRBD1	NA	TRBJ1-6	CASSERGGNNSPLHF	TGTGCCAGCAGTGAGCGAGGGGGCAATAATTCACCCCTCCACTTT
TRBV11-3	NA	NA	TRBJ1-1	CASSLDRGGKGNTEAFF	TGTGCCAGCAGCTTAGATAGAGGCGGGAAGGGGAACACTGAAGCTTTCTTT
TRBV5-6	NA	NA	TRBJ1-2	CASSFAGAQGYGYTF	TGTGCCAGCAGCTTTGCGGGAGCTCAGGGCTATGGCTACACCTTC
TRBV7-6	TRBD2	once	TRBJ2-2	CASSLAGGDTGELFF	TGTGCCAGCAGCTTAGCCGGGGGGGACACCGGGGAGCTGTTTTTT
TRBV24-1	TRBD2	once	TRBJ2-1	CATSDTVAGEYNEQFF	TGTGCCACCAGTGATACCGTAGCGGGGGAATACAATGAGCAGTTCTTC
TRBV2	TRBD1	NA	TRBJ1-5	CASTRTGGGPMNNQPQHF	TGTGCCAGCACCAGGACAGGCGGAGGCCCTATGAACAATCAGCCCCAGCATTTT
TRBV24-1	NA	NA	TRBJ2-3	CATSDHSGDTQYF	TGTGCCACCAGCGATCATTCAGGGGATACGCAGTATTTT
TRBV4-2	NA	once	TRBJ1-1	CASSPGIGRANTEAFF	TGTGCCAGCAGCCCGGGTATAGGCCGTGCTAACACTGAAGCTTTCTTT
TRBV14	NA	NA	TRBJ2-1	CASTGSEVGNEQFF	TGTGCCAGTACCGGGTCCGAGGTCGGCAATGAGCAGTTCTTC
TRBV4-2	TRBD2	NA	TRBJ2-1	CASSQDLATSGYNEQFF	TGTGCCAGCAGCCAAGATCTCGCGACTAGCGGGTACAATGAGCAGTTCTTC
TRBV15	TRBD1	once	TRBJ1-2	CATSRTGTGIGLSGYTF	TGTGCCACCAGCAGGACCGGGACAGGAATCGGGTTGAGTGGCTACACCTTC
TRBV5-6	NA	NA	TRBJ2-5	CASSRGYQPIQETQYF	TGTGCCAGCAGCCGGGGGTACCAGCCAATTCAAGAGACCCAGTACTTC
TRBV24-1	TRBD2	NA	TRBJ2-1	CATSDFSPRLGGSNNEQFF	TGTGCCACCAGTGATTTTTCCCCACGACTCGGCGGGAGTAACAATGAGCAGTTCTTC
TRBV9	NA	NA	TRBJ2-1	CASSVGGGGVSYNEQFF	TGTGCCAGCAGCGTAGGGGGAGGGGGTGTCTCCTACAATGAGCAGTTCTTC
TRBV29-1	TRBD2	once	TRBJ2-1	CSVQGTISSGSNNEQFF	TGCAGCGTTCAAGGCACTATTTCTAGCGGGAGCAACAATGAGCAGTTCTTC
TRBV5-4	NA	NA	TRBJ1-3	CASSLPGGNTIYF	TGTGCCAGCAGCTTACCGGGTGGAAACACCATATATTTT
TRBV27	NA	once	TRBJ1-2	CASSKNSGVYGYTF	TGTGCCAGCAGTAAAAACTCCGGGGTTTATGGCTACACCTTC
TRBV7-6	TRBD2	NA	TRBJ2-7	CASSAGLASDEQYF	TGTGCCAGCAGCGCCGGACTAGCCTCCGACGAGCAGTACTTC
TRBV5-4	NA	NA	TRBJ1-2	CASSLAGVQGHSGYTF	TGTGCCAGCAGCTTGGCCGGCGTACAGGGCCATTCTGGCTACACCTTC
TRBV6-2/TRBV6-3	NA	NA	TRBJ2-7	CASSHPGSYYEQYF	TGTGCCAGCAGTCACCCCGGGAGTTACTACGAGCAGTACTTC
TRBV27	NA	NA	TRBJ2-1	CASSYRVGVNEQFF	TGTGCCAGCAGCTACAGGGTGGGGGTCAATGAGCAGTTCTTC
TRBV5-1	TRBD2	NA	TRBJ2-1	CASSSQTSGGPNEQFF	TGCGCCAGCAGCTCTCAGACTAGCGGGGGACCGAATGAGCAGTTCTTC
TRBV7-8	NA	NA	TRBJ2-3	CASSLRGGLQQYF	TGTGCCAGCAGCCTAAGGGGGGGCCTACAGCAGTATTTT
TRBV21-1	NA	NA	TRBJ1-1	CASSRRVAEAFF	TGTGCCAGCAGCCGCAGGGTCGCTGAAGCTTTCTTT
TRBV7-8	NA	NA	TRBJ1-5	CASSLTGNQPQHF	TGTGCCAGCAGCTTAACGGGAAATCAGCCCCAGCATTTT
TRBV5-6	TRBD2	NA	TRBJ2-1	CASSFLAGGLWQFF	TGTGCCAGCAGCTTTCTAGCGGGGGGGCTGTGGCAGTTCTTC
TRBV6-2/TRBV6-3	TRBD2	NA	TRBJ2-1	CASSLRTLILAGDYNEQFF	TGTGCCAGCAGTCTAAGAACCCTCATACTAGCGGGAGACTACAATGAGCAGTTCTTC
TRBV2	TRBD1	NA	TRBJ1-1	CASRLTGGTEAFF	TGTGCCAGCAGACTAACAGGGGGCACTGAAGCTTTCTTT
TRBV27	TRBD2	NA	TRBJ2-1	CASSPGTSGGAYREQFF	TGTGCCAGCAGTCCGGGGACTAGCGGGGGGGCTTACCGTGAGCAGTTCTTC
TRBV2	TRBD2	NA	TRBJ2-3	CASKRRGGLSTDTQYF	TGTGCCAGCAAAAGGCGGGGGGGCCTTAGCACAGATACGCAGTATTTT
TRBV6-5	NA	NA	TRBJ2-1	CASSYRATDNEQFF	TGTGCCAGCAGTTACCGAGCGACGGACAATGAGCAGTTCTTC
TRBV9	NA	few	TRBJ2-3	CASSVLAGRQDTQYF	TGTGCCAGCAGCGTTCTGGCGGGTCGTCAGGATACGCAGTATTTT
TRBV6-6	TRBD1	NA	TRBJ1-2	CASSIQGQYGYTF	TGTGCCAGCAGTATACAGGGGCAGTATGGCTACACCTTC
TRBV6-4	TRBD2	NA	TRBJ2-1	CASSGLSGRTFF	TGTGCCAGCAGTGGTCTTAGCGGGAGGACGTTCTTC
TRBV29-1	NA	NA	TRBJ2-7	CSVEGAGRPYEQYF	TGCAGCGTTGAAGGTGCGGGTCGGCCCTACGAGCAGTACTTC
TRBV7-9	NA	NA	TRBJ1-2	CASSLPDRSYGYTF	TGTGCCAGCAGCTTACCTGACAGATCCTATGGCTACACCTTC
TRBV11-2	NA	once	TRBJ1-1	CASSLIGPEAFF	TGTGCCAGCAGCTTAATCGGTCCTGAAGCTTTCTTT
TRBV7-8	NA	NA	TRBJ2-7	CASSPNRGGVREQYF	TGTGCCAGCAGCCCTAACAGGGGCGGGGTGCGGGAGCAGTACTTC
TRBV5-4	TRBD2	NA	TRBJ2-7	CASSDPSGGTYEQYF	TGTGCCAGCAGCGATCCTAGCGGGGGTACCTACGAGCAGTACTTC
TRBV7-9	TRBD1	NA	TRBJ1-6	CASSRGQVNSPLHF	TGTGCCAGCAGCCGTGGACAGGTCAATTCACCCCTCCACTTT
TRBV28	TRBD1	once	TRBJ2-2	CASRVQDRDGGELFF	TGTGCCAGCAGAGTCCAAGACAGGGATGGGGGGGAGCTGTTTTTT
TRBV6-4	TRBD2	NA	TRBJ2-2	CASRAGPNTGELFF	TGTGCCAGCAGAGCGGGGCCTAACACCGGGGAGCTGTTTTTT